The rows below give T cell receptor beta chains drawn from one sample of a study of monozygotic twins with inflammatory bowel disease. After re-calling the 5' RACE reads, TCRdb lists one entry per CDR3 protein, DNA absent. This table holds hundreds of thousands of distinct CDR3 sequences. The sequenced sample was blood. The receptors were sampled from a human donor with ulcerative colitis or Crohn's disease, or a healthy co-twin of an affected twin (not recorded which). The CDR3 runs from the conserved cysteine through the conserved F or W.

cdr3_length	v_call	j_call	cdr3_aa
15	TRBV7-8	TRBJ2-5	CASSLVAGGWETQYF
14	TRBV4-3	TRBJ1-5	CASSQDFKDQPQHF
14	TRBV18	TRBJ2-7	CASSPGQPPGEQYF
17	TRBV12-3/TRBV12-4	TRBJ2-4	CASSLGSGGLAKNIQYF
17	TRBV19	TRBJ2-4	CASSIEIKGVAKNIQYF
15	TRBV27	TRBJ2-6	CASSLMVSGANVLTF
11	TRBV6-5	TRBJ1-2	CASRTTGGYTF
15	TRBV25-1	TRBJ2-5	CASSGRIRGQETQYF
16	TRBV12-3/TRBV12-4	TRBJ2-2	CASSPRTGGITGELFF
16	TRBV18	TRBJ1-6	CASSPTQSSYNSPLHF
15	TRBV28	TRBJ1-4	CASSQTGTRGEKLFF
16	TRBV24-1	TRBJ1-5	CATSDGGTGPNQPQHF
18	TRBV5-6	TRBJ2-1	CASSEPGQALFTYNEQFF
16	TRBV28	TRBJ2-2	CASSFMGKGATGELFF
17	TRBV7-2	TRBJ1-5	CASSSPSGGSSNQPQHF
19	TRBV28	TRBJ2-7	CASSFDERLAGGRAYEQYF
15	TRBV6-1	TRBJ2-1	CASKPGMNSYNEQFF
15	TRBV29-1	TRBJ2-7	CSVGGGGTRTYEQYF
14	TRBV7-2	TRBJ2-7	CASSRESLQVEQYF
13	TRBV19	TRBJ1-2	CASSTGQAGGYTF
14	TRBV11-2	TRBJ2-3	CASSRNVRADTQYF
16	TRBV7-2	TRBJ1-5	CASSFGRTGRNQPQHF
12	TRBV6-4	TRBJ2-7	CAIPGKTYEQYF
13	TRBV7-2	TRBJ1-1	CASKPGQNTEAFF
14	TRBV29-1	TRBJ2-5	CSVERTNFQETQYF
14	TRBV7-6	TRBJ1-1	CASSSGGPFTEAFF
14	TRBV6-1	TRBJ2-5	CASRQGTLGETQYF
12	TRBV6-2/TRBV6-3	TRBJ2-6	CASRPGANVLTF
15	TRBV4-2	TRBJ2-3	CASSQGLVVADTQYF
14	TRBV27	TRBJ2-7	CASSFSGRKYEQYF
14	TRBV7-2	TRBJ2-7	CASTPGLAGKEQYF
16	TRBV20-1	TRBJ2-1	CSAHRFAGRPYNEQFF